What follows are 3 T cell receptor beta chains derived from one specimen sequenced in a study of identical twins. MiXCR was run by TCRdb on the 5' RACE reads, yielding one entry per CDR3 protein. The repertoire includes some 730,000 distinct CDR3 sequences, around a sixth of them detected once, and around 13% sits in the top ten. The same sample was also used in a study of T cells expressing NK-cell markers.

Sequencing was done on a sample of PBMCs. These receptors originate from a woman aged 18-30 years in good health.

This clonotype was seen ten or more times. The chain employs TRBV12-3 or TRBV12-4 and TRBJ2-6; no firm D call. The CDR3 is 18 residues long. The V and J ends lost 4 bases and 2 bases respectively, with 18 bases between them. The CDR3, as DNA: TGTGCCAGCAGTTCACGTGGGCCGTATGGGGCTGGGGCCAACGTCCTGACTTTC. As protein: CASSSRGPYGAGANVLTF.

A few counts support this clonotype. The V call is TRBV6-1, the J call TRBJ1-6; a possible D gene is TRBD1 (5 bases). Germline CDR1 MNHNS, CDR2 SASEGT. The CDR3 has 16 residues. Trimming removed 5 bases from V and 5 bases from J, with 16 bases in between. CDR3 in DNA: TGTGCCAGCAGTCGCCGTCGGGACGGGCATAATTCACCCCTCCACTTT. Translated, it gives CASSRRRDGHNSPLHF.

This clonotype was seen only a few times. The V gene is TRBV24-1, the J gene TRBJ1-1, with 7 nucleotides matching TRBD1. CDR3 length equals 13 residues. With V trimmed by 12 bases and J by 4 bases, 10 bases remained unmatched. Per the germline V gene, CDR1 is KGHDR and CDR2 is SFDVKD. The CDR3 is CAAPTDRITEAFF. Here the CDR3 DNA reads TGTGCCGCCCCTACGGACAGGATCACTGAAGCTTTCTTT.